What follows describes a single T cell receptor (beta chain). The record originates from a study of T cell changes during pregnancy in multiple sclerosis. The CDR3 contains 10 residues. V was cut by 5 bases and J by 8 bases, with 4 bases left in between. Produced via immunoSEQ multiplex PCR; TCRdb's table is partial and in-frame only. This sample yields tens of thousands of clones, of which roughly 89% are seen a single time; 1.2% belongs to the top ten. V usage is TRBV23-1 and J usage is TRBJ2-1; D gene uncertain. TRBV23-1 is treated as an ORF (open reading frame) with a function not yet certain. Material: CD4+ T cells from peripheral blood mononuclear cells, obtained in the first trimester of pregnancy. This receptor was obtained from a female donor with multiple sclerosis, enrolled in a pregnancy study. The CDR3 loop reads CASSRDEQFF. The CDR3 region has the DNA TGCGCCAGCAGTAGAGATGAGCAGTTCTTC.